Presented here are 6 T cell receptor beta chains from one specimen sequenced in a study of T cell responses to AZD1222 COVID-19 vaccine. Clones were sequenced by immunoSEQ multiplex PCR, and TCRdb holds only the in-frame ones, with some missing. In the table there are over 150,000 clones, roughly 90% of which are singletons. The sequences come from peripheral blood, collected on day 0 of AZD1222 vaccination. All receptors come from an adult in good health.

Remarks on this clone: A junction end diverges from the germline sequence, so it may reflect a read error. The rearrangement joins TRBV7-3 to TRBJ1-2, with 10 bases that match TRBD1. CDR1 is SGHTA and CDR2 is FQGTGA in the germline V gene. The CDR3 consists of 15 residues. In DNA, the CDR3 is TGTGCCAGCAGCTTAAGCTCGGGGTACGGGACAGGGGCATCCTTC. It translates to CASSLSSGYGTGASF.

The gene calls are TRBV11-2 and TRBJ2-7; perhaps TRBD2 as D (7 bases). CDR1 and CDR2 (germline): SGHAT, FQNNGV. V dropped 5 bases and J dropped 4 bases, with 18 bases sitting between them. The CDR3 totals 15 residues. This chain's CDR3 is CASSPDRRREYEQYF. CDR3 nucleotides: TGTGCCAGCAGCCCTGACAGGCGGCGGGAGTACGAGCAGTACTTC.

The rearrangement joins TRBV20-1 to TRBJ1-1; D remains ambiguous. In germline, CDR1 is DFQATT, CDR2 SNEGSKA (reference sequence). Trimming took off 1 base at V and 9 bases at J, with 9 bases between the two ends. The CDR3 runs 11 residues. CDR3 protein: CSARAAEQAFF. As DNA, the CDR3 is TGCAGTGCTAGAGCGGCAGAGCAAGCTTTCTTT.

This chain uses TRBV24-1 with TRBJ1-5, with D possibly matching TRBD1 (5 bases). This CDR3 comprises 14 residues. V lost 9 bases, J lost 11 bases, and 22 bases lay in between. Germline lookup yields CDR1 KGHDR and CDR2 SFDVKD. CDR3 loop: CATSGTQNPVTQHF. The CDR3 region has the DNA TGTGCCACCTCCGGGACGCAGAATCCGGTGACCCAGCATTTT.

This chain links TRBV7-9 with TRBJ1-2, with D possibly being TRBD1 (5 bases). The CDR3 spans 16 residues. V lost 5 bases and J 0 bases, leaving 16 bases between the germline ends. Germline CDR1 SEHNR, CDR2 FQNEAQ (reference sequence). CDR3 region: CASSPRDSTANYGYTF. The CDR3 region has the DNA TGTGCCAGCAGCCCCAGAGACAGCACAGCTAACTATGGCTACACCTTC.

The chain uses TRBV7-9 and TRBJ1-2; 8 bases line up with TRBD1. The CDR3 length is 14 residues. Trimming removed 0 bases from V and 6 bases from J; junction bases left unmatched: 3. Germline V gene sequence: CDR1 SEHNR, CDR2 FQNEAQ (reference sequence). The CDR3 here is CASSLADRGHGYTF. The CDR3 DNA reads TGTGCCAGCAGCTTAGCAGACAGGGGCCATGGCTACACCTTC.